The clone carrying this TCR beta chain was counted between two and nine times. The record originates from a study of shared clonotypes between healthy human individuals. Deep was the level used in running the assay. Clones were read by immunoSEQ multiplex PCR, and TCRdb kept only the in-frame ones, dropping some. The table lists about 1 million clones, roughly 75% of them singletons. The CDR3 contains 14 residues. The germline V gene has CDR1 SGHTA and CDR2 FQGTGA. The V end lost 5 bases, the J end lost 8 bases, and 18 bases lay between the germline ends. Every donor was a Caucasian adult from Nashville, Tennessee.

Sequenced sample: memory CD4+ T cells sorted from blood. Noted subset: CD45RA-negative fraction. The receptor's source is a man aged 18 to 35 in good health. The rearrangement uses TRBV7-3 and TRBJ1-2; a possible D gene is TRBD1 (5 bases). As DNA, the CDR3 is TGTGCCAGCAGCCAAACCGGGGCCCTCGGGGGCTACACCTTC. It codes for CASSQTGALGGYTF.